This T cell receptor (beta chain) was retrieved from a study of cytotoxic CD8 clonotypes in ibrutinib-treated CLL. General study points: Clonality increased at ibrutinib response, then returned toward baseline at progression. Sustained-remission patients were sampled at one set of times and progressing patients at different ones.

The protocol was immunoSEQ multiplex PCR, while the TCRdb copy is restricted to in-frame clones and leaves out a portion. The sample consists of about 92,000 clones, around 77% of them appearing once. TCR beta libraries used about 2 micrograms of DNA from cryopreserved PBMCs. With respect to this clone: Its matching antigen is unknown.

The CDR3 has 11 amino acids. Germline loops: CDR1 GTSNPN, CDR2 SVGIG (reference sequence). V was shortened by 2 bases and J by 7 bases, with 9 bases between the two germline ends. The sequence was collected from a human donor with chronic lymphocytic leukemia. Material: PBMCs, obtained after 24 months of ibrutinib treatment. The chain carries TRBV30 and TRBJ2-7, with D unclear. The CDR3 spells CAWSLGWEQYF. The CDR3 bases are TGTGCCTGGAGTCTTGGTTGGGAGCAGTACTTC.